Listed below are T cell receptor beta chains from one sample, sequenced in a study of blood T cell repertoires in COVID-19. Sequencing was performed with immunoSEQ multiplex PCR; in TCRdb, only in-frame clones are kept and a portion is missing. The profile shows about 140,000 clones, roughly 79% of them singletons. The sequencing sample was made of PBMCs or T cells enriched from blood (not recorded which). Receptor source: a woman aged 50 to 60 who had recovered from COVID-19. The conserved cysteine and the conserved F or W are not part of the CDR3 here. Clone size is stated in some rows and not others, as once, few, many or a class when expanded.

v_gene: TRBV7-8; abundance: .; CDR3aa: ASSLDYQPQH
v_gene: TRBV19; abundance: once; CDR3aa: ASSSREGYEQY
v_gene: TRBV7-9; abundance: .; CDR3aa: ASSFGSENSPLH
v_gene: TRBV5-6; abundance: .; CDR3aa: ASGALDRDSEAF
v_gene: TRBV19; abundance: .; CDR3aa: ASTSWGSLRDRGSNEQF
v_gene: TRBV5-4; abundance: .; CDR3aa: ASRAGGSYGYT
v_gene: TRBV7-9; abundance: .; CDR3aa: ASSRKGAQETQY
v_gene: TRBV5-1; abundance: .; CDR3aa: ASSGGDANTEAF
v_gene: TRBV10-3; abundance: few; CDR3aa: AISAPGATEAF
v_gene: TRBV11-2; abundance: .; CDR3aa: ASRGRQETQY
v_gene: TRBV6-4; abundance: once; CDR3aa: ASSDGGTGGGYT
v_gene: TRBV7-3; abundance: .; CDR3aa: ASSLDGYNSPLH
v_gene: TRBV3-1/TRBV3-2; abundance: .; CDR3aa: ASSQALGGGTNEKLF
v_gene: TRBV30; abundance: .; CDR3aa: AWSAQGLAQF
v_gene: TRBV6-2/TRBV6-3; abundance: .; CDR3aa: ASSYLRDTDTQY
v_gene: TRBV30; abundance: .; CDR3aa: AWSVGAQETQY
v_gene: TRBV5-5; abundance: .; CDR3aa: ASSSNYNEQF
v_gene: TRBV6-5; abundance: .; CDR3aa: ASSYGGKLYEQY
v_gene: TRBV27; abundance: .; CDR3aa: ASWMVGVGLAGVRWGEQF
v_gene: TRBV2; abundance: many; CDR3aa: ASSSGADTQY
v_gene: TRBV3-1/TRBV3-2; abundance: .; CDR3aa: ASSQNGPSTGNYGYT
v_gene: TRBV7-9; abundance: .; CDR3aa: ASSLGRENYGYT
v_gene: TRBV5-6; abundance: .; CDR3aa: ASSEGSGRGHEQF
v_gene: TRBV5-1; abundance: .; CDR3aa: ASSFGGEQF
v_gene: TRBV13; abundance: .; CDR3aa: ASSLQGIGQPQH
v_gene: TRBV7-8; abundance: once; CDR3aa: ASSLEQREYNEQF
v_gene: TRBV7-6; abundance: .; CDR3aa: ASSLSSRGDLSYEQY
v_gene: TRBV3-1/TRBV3-2; abundance: .; CDR3aa: ASSQANTQY
v_gene: TRBV28; abundance: .; CDR3aa: ASSSSGSPYNEQF
v_gene: TRBV5-1; abundance: once; CDR3aa: ASSLLGEMNTEAF
v_gene: TRBV18; abundance: .; CDR3aa: ASSPGGGNQPQH
v_gene: TRBV19; abundance: .; CDR3aa: ASSMGAGETQY
v_gene: TRBV5-4; abundance: .; CDR3aa: ASSRYRIHEQY
v_gene: TRBV28; abundance: .; CDR3aa: ASSKQGVYNEQF
v_gene: TRBV30; abundance: .; CDR3aa: AWSVQASGKAEQF
v_gene: TRBV2; abundance: .; CDR3aa: ASSNIRTSGYT
v_gene: TRBV5-1; abundance: once; CDR3aa: ASSSGTGGRRGYT
v_gene: TRBV18; abundance: .; CDR3aa: ASSPNTGEKLF
v_gene: TRBV2; abundance: .; CDR3aa: ASSHPGNDNYGYT
v_gene: TRBV6-6; abundance: once; CDR3aa: ASIMGLGGTGELF
v_gene: TRBV9; abundance: .; CDR3aa: ASSLEGTQYEQY
v_gene: TRBV6-1; abundance: .; CDR3aa: ASSEALSRGALYNEQF
v_gene: TRBV28; abundance: .; CDR3aa: ASSSGLAGELTLYNEQF
v_gene: TRBV5-1; abundance: .; CDR3aa: ASSLDGRGGNEQF
v_gene: TRBV25-1; abundance: .; CDR3aa: ASSADARDRGGYT